This T cell receptor (beta chain) stems from a study of control samples from healthy donors and cancer patients. TCRdb keeps only in-frame clones here, not all; method: immunoSEQ multiplex PCR. This table holds 120,000 to 150,000 clones, about nine tenths found once. Specimen: blood. This receptor was taken from a man between 25 and 39 years old in good health.

Here the CDR3 DNA reads TGTGCCAGCAGTGAAGAGGCGGGACAGGGGTTCGTAGTATCCTACGAGCAGTACTTC. Translating it yields CASSEEAGQGFVVSYEQYF. The chain combines TRBV6-1 with TRBJ2-7; 10 bases fit TRBD1. The CDR3 covers 19 residues. The germline CDR1 and CDR2 sequences are MNHNS and SASEGT. Trimming took 1 base from V and 1 from J; bases not matched to a gene: 13.